A single sample is the source of the 6 T cell receptor beta chains below, sequenced in a study of cytomegalovirus exposure and HLA in healthy donors. The PCR made use of 60 Vbeta and 13 Jbeta primers. Sequencing used immunoSEQ multiplex PCR; TCRdb keeps in-frame clones, though not all of them. The data contain roughly 120,000 clones, around 79% of them singletons. The material sequenced was PBMCs. The origin of the receptors is a woman in her 30s in good health and CMV-seropositive.

The chain joins TRBV4-1 to TRBJ1-2; TRBD1 matches at 7 bases. The CDR3 covers 11 residues. Germline CDR1 reads MGHRA; CDR2 reads YSYEKL. In DNA form, the CDR3 reads TGCGCTTACAGGGGAGACTATGGCTACACCTTC. It translates to CAYRGDYGYTF.

The chain carries TRBV7-2 and TRBJ2-7; 8 nucleotides line up with TRBD2. Trimming removed 5 bases from V and 3 bases from J; junction bases left unmatched: 9. There are 15 residues in the CDR3. CDR1 and CDR2 (germline): SGHTA, FQGNSA. CDR3 nucleotide sequence: TGTGCCAGCAGCCCGGGGGGGAGCCTCGACTACGAGCAGTACTTC. Residues: CASSPGGSLDYEQYF.

The chain recombines TRBV6-5 with TRBJ2-7; 11 nucleotides line up with TRBD1. Losses at the gene ends were 5 bases for V and 5 bases for J; bases not matched to a gene: 5. This CDR3 has 14 amino acids. Germline CDR1 is MNHEY and CDR2 is SVGAGI. CDR3 sequence reads: CASSRGQGADEQYF. In nucleotides, the CDR3 is TGTGCCAGCAGTCGTGGACAGGGGGCAGACGAGCAGTACTTC.

The chain carries TRBV18 and TRBJ1-1; possible D gene TRBD1, 6 bases. The V and J ends lost 2 bases and 1 base respectively, with 11 bases between them. CDR1 and CDR2 from the germline V gene are KGHSH and LQKENI. CDR3 length equals 15 residues. CDR3 in DNA: TGTGCCAGCTCACCAAATGGGGGCGCGAACACTGAAGCTTTCTTT. Amino acids: CASSPNGGANTEAFF.

This clone appeared once. V is TRBV2 and J is TRBJ2-2, with 7 bases fitting TRBD2. The germline V gene encodes CDR1 SNHLY and CDR2 FYNNEI. The J segment lost 2 bases and the V segment lost 5 bases, leaving 14 bases of the junction unmatched. This CDR3 region has 18 residues. This CDR3 reads CASSFPFPRGDNTGELFF. The CDR3 coding sequence is TGTGCCAGCAGTTTCCCATTCCCCCGGGGGGATAACACCGGGGAGCTGTTTTTT.

This clone was seen only once. J is TRBJ1-4 and V is TRBV4-3, with no clear D. V was clipped by 0 bases and J by 8 bases, with 13 bases between them. The germline CDR1 and CDR2 sequences are LGHNA and YSLEER. The CDR3 runs to 15 residues. Here the CDR3 reads CASSQEVVGGEKLFF. The CDR3 DNA sequence: TGCGCCAGCAGCCAAGAGGTGGTGGGAGGGGAAAAACTGTTTTTT.